Here is one T cell receptor beta chain with its context. The method was immunoSEQ multiplex PCR; TCRdb's version includes in-frame clones alone and lacks a portion of them. The data contain fewer than 70,000 clones, 85% to 90% of them singletons. This sample stems from a study of OX40 agonist ivuxolimab in advanced cancers. Trimming cost V 2 bases and J 1 base, with 10 bases left between them. The CDR3 is 15 residues long. CDR1 and CDR2 from the germline V gene are MNHNY and SVGAGI (reference sequence). Sample: CD4+ or CD8+ T cells sorted from blood, taken in a trial of the OX40 agonist ivuxolimab. The chain has TRBV6-6 and TRBJ2-3, with D perhaps matching TRBD1 (6 bases). This sequence was found in an adult with an advanced solid tumor such as melanoma, head and neck, liver or kidney cancer. The CDR3 nucleotides read TGTGCCAGCAGTTACGGCAGGGGAGGCACAGATACGCAGTATTTT. This sequence encodes CASSYGRGGTDTQYF.